This T cell receptor beta chain was sequenced in a study of cytomegalovirus exposure and HLA in healthy donors. About the research overall: There were 90 million to 140 million unique TCR beta sequences, drawn from around 180 million T cells, in an earlier analysis.

This clone was counted a few times. Its antigen is currently unknown. PCR was performed using 60 Vbeta and 13 Jbeta primers. Produced via immunoSEQ multiplex PCR; TCRdb's table is partial and in-frame only. Of some 150,000 clones listed, roughly 80% are singletons. The CDR3 totals 15 residues. Germline CDR1 reads SQVTM; CDR2 reads ANQGSEA. The V segment lost 6 bases and the J segment 4 bases; nucleotides outside the gene matches: 5. At sampling all donors were nominally healthy, likely with unrecorded immune exposures. General study results and limits: Most TCRs appeared rarely, but some public TCRs recurred in many donors.

Sequencing was carried out using PBMCs. The clonotype comes from a woman aged 45 to 65 in good health and CMV-seronegative. The chain joins TRBV29-1 to TRBJ2-3, with 15 bases matching TRBD2. CDR3 region: CSVARTSGRADTQYF. DNA for the CDR3: TGCAGCGTGGCCCGGACTAGCGGGAGGGCAGATACGCAGTATTTT.